This T cell receptor beta chain came from a study of T-cell memory formation after mild COVID-19 (dated by TCRdb to the early 2020s). Concerning the study at large: TCR sequence clusters from the two donors were found to be largely donor specific. In a couple of donors, T-cell clones that expanded and contracted after mild COVID-19 were tracked by sequencing TCRalpha and TCRbeta repertoires over time. The cohort comprised two young, previously healthy adult volunteers, one female and one male.

As regards this clonotype: Which antigen it targets is not known. The record has no base qualities; no much larger clone is one base away.

Ficoll-Paque density gradient centrifugation was used to isolate PBMCs. Study-level results and caveats: Contracting CD4+ clones were found mainly in CM and EM memory subsets, while CD8+ clones were enriched in EMRA. The detection of some responding clones in pre-infection memory suggests that pre-existing cross-reactive memory T cells joined the SARS-CoV-2 response. The second-wave clones that peaked on day 37 were not confirmed to be SARS-CoV-2 specific. Clones that contracted from day 15 to 85 showed balanced CD4/CD8 phenotypes, whereas a second wave of clones that expanded from day 15 to 37 leaned towards CD4+. Only a couple of mild cases were covered in the study, and larger cohorts including severe cases with pre-infection samples were considered necessary.

Instrument used: Illumina NovaSeq 6000. TCRalpha and TCRbeta cDNA libraries were built by 5'RACE with constant-segment primers, adding sample barcodes and unique molecular identifiers. RNA was extracted from every sample with Trizol reagent. Libraries were amplified in two PCR steps, with a second sample barcode and Illumina TruSeq adapters added in the second step. Libraries were sequenced on an Illumina NovaSeq with 2 x 150 bp paired-end reads. As for the authors' bioinformatics: Reads were demultiplexed and collapsed into UMI-guided consensus sequences with migec v1.2.7. With mixcr v2.1.11, UMI consensuses were aligned to TRA and TRB V and J templates and assembled into clonotypes. Clonotypes were classified as expanded or contracted when called significant by both edgeR and NoisET, with noise models trained on biological replicates. For edgeR calls, a false discovery rate-adjusted p below 0.01 and a log2 fold-change threshold of 1 were applied. PCA with hierarchical clustering of max-normalized trajectories of the 1000 most abundant clonotypes was used as exploratory dynamics analysis. Separately sequenced CD4+ and CD8+ repertoires were used to assign the CD4 or CD8 phenotype of responding clones. TCRdb reprocessing: public reads trimmed at Q25 with fastp, clones called with MiXCR, in-frame beta chains kept. Each entry is one CDR3 protein sequence, shown with its most common DNA and genes. The V and J calls shown here were made by TCRdb, not taken from the authors' results. In all, the sample holds approximately 210,000 distinct CDR3 sequences, and approximately 20% of those were seen once. 2.4% of the sample belongs to the ten largest clones.

The CDR3 runs 15 amino acids, cysteine and phenylalanine included. Left in the record is the CDR3 DNA by itself, 45 bases read in frame from the first base. V and J are trimmed by 4 bases and 6 bases, and the gene matches miss 9 bases of the junction. CDR1 and CDR2 are drawn from the germline V gene (reference sequence): LGHDT, YNNKEL. This receptor was identified in an adult woman who had mild COVID-19 (a few samples of this study predate the infection). The sample titles of this study are shuffled in the database, so cell type and time point are left out; the donor was told from shared clones. Source material: PBMCs or a T cell subset sorted from them (not recorded which). The chain is made from TRBV3-1 and TRBJ1-5, with TRBD1 matching 7 junction bases. CDR3 reads: CASSPGGGSGQPQHF. The DNA is TGTGCCAGCAGCCCAGGGGGTGGGTCGGGTCAGCCCCAGCATTTT.